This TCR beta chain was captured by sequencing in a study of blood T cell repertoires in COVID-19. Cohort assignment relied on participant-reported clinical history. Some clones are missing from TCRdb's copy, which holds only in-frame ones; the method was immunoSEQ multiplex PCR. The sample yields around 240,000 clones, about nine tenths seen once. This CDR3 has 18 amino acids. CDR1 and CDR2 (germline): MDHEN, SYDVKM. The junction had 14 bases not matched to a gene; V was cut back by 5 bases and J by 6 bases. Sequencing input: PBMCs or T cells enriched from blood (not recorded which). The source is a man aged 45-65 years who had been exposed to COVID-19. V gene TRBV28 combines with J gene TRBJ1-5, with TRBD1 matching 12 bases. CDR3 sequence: CASSTPSGTGGAGQPQHF. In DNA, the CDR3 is TGTGCCAGCAGTACACCCTCCGGGACAGGGGGCGCGGGTCAGCCCCAGCATTTT.